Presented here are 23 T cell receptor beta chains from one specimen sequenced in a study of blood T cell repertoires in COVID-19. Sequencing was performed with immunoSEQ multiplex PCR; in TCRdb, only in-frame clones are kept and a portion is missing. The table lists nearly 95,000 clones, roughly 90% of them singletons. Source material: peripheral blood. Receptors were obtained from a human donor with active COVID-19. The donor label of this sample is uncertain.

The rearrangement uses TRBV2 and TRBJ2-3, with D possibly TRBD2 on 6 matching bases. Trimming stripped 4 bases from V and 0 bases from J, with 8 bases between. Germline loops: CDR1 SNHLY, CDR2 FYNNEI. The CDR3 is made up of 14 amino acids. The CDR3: CASSGGASTDTQYF. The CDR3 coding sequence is TGTGCCAGCAGTGGCGGGGCGAGCACAGATACGCAGTATTTT.

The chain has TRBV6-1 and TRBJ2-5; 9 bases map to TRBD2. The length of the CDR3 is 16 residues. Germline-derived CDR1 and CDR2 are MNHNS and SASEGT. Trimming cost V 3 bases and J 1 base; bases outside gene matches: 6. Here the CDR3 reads CASSEGGGGIQETQYF. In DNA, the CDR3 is TGTGCCAGCAGTGAGGGCGGGGGGGGCATCCAAGAGACCCAGTACTTC.

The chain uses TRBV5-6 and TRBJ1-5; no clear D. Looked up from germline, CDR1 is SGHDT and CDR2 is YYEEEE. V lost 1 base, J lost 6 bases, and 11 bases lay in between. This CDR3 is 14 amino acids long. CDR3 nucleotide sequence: TGTGCCAGCAGCTTGAATTGGGAGGGTCAGCCCCAGCATTTT. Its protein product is CASSLNWEGQPQHF.

The CDR3 DNA reads TGTGCCAGTAGTGGCGGGCAGTCCTACGAGCAGTACTTC. Its protein is CASSGGQSYEQYF. This chain connects TRBV19 to TRBJ2-7; D is perhaps TRBD2 (5 bases). CDR3 length equals 13 residues. Trimming shortened V by 5 bases and J by 1 base, and 9 bases separated the two germline ends. The germline V gene encodes CDR1 LNHDA and CDR2 SQIVND (reference sequence).

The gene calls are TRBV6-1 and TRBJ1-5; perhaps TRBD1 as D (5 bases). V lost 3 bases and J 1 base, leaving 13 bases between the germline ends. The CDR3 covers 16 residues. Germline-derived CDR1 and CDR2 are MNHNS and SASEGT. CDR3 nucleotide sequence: TGTGCCAGCAGTGAGGCCGCAGGGCTCAGCAATCAGCCCCAGCATTTT. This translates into CASSEAAGLSNQPQHF.

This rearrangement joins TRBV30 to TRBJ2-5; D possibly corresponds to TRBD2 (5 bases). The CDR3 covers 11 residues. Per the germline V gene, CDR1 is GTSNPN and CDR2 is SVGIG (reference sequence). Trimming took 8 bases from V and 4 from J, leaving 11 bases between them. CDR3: CAGTSIETQYF. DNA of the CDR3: TGTGCCGGTACTAGTATAGAGACCCAGTACTTC.

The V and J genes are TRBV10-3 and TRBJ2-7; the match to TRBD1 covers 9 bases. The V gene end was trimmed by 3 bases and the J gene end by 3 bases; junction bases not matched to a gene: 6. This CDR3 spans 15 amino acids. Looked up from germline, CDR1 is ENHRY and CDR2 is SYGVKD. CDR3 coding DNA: TGTGCCATCAGTGACACGGGACAGGGTATCTACGAGCAGTACTTC. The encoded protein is CAISDTGQGIYEQYF.

For the CDR3, the DNA is TGCGCCAGCAGCTCCGGGCGGGCACGGGGCTACACCTTC. This encodes CASSSGRARGYTF. The chain has TRBV5-1 and TRBJ1-2; D uncertain. In germline, CDR1 is SGHRS, CDR2 YFSETQ. V lost 3 bases and J 8 bases, leaving 14 bases between the germline ends. The CDR3 is 13 amino acids. Based on the CDR3 plus reference TRBV5-1 and TRBJ1-2, the full variable domain is KAGVTQTPRYLIKTRGQQVTLSCSPISGHRSVSWYQQTPGQGLQFLFEYFSETQRNKGNFPGRFSGRQFSNSRSEMNVSTLELGDSALYLCASSSGRARGYTFGSGTRLTVV.

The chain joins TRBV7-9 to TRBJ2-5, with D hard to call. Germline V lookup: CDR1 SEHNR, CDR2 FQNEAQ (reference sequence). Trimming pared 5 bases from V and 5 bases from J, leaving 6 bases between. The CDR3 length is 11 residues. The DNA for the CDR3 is TGTGCCAGCAGCCGGTCGGAGACCCAGTACTTC. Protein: CASSRSETQYF.

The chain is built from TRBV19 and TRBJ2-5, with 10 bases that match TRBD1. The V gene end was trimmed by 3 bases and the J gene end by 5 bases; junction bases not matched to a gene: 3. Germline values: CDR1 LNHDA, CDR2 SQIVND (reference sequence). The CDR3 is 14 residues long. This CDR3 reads CASSMDRGKETQYF. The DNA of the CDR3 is TGTGCCAGTAGTATGGACAGGGGGAAGGAGACCCAGTACTTC.

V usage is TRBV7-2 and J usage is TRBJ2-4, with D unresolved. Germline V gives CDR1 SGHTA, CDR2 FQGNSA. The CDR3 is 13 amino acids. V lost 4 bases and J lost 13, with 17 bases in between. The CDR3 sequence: CASSSYPPSTQYF. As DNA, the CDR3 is TGTGCCAGCAGCTCCTACCCCCCATCGACACAGTACTTC. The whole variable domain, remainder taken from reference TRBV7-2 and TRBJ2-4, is GAGVSQSPSNKVTEKGKDVELRCDPISGHTALYWYRQSLGQGLEFLIYFQGNSAPDKSGLPSDRFSAERTGGSVSTLTIQRTQQEDSAVYLCASSSYPPSTQYFGAGTRLSVL.

This CDR3 is CASSLGTGFGQPQHF. CDR3 bases: TGCGCCAGCAGCTTGGGGACAGGGTTTGGTCAGCCCCAGCATTTT. This chain uses TRBV5-1 with TRBJ1-5; 8 bases line up with TRBD1. CDR1 is SGHRS, CDR2 YFSETQ, per germline. CDR3 length: 15 residues. Trimming cost V 0 bases and J 6 bases; bases outside gene matches: 5.

CDR3 loop: CASSEGQDTYEQYF. The CDR3 DNA reads TGTGCCAGCAGTGAGGGACAGGATACCTACGAGCAGTACTTC. The chain recombines TRBV6-1 with TRBJ2-7; 8 positions match TRBD1. Germline lookup yields CDR1 MNHNS and CDR2 SASEGT. The CDR3 extends over 14 amino acids. V dropped 3 bases and J dropped 2; count of bases not matched to a gene: 3.

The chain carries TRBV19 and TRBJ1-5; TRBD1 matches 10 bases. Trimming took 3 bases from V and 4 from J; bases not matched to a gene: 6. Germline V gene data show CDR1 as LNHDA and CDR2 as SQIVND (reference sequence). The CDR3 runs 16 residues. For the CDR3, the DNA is TGTGCCAGTAGTATGAAGGGACAGGGGTGGAATCAGCCCCAGCATTTT. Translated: CASSMKGQGWNQPQHF.

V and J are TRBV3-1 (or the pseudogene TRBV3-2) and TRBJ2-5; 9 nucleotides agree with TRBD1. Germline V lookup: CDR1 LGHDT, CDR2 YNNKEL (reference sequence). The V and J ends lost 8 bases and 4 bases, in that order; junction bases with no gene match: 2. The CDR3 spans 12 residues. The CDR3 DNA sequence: TGTGCCAGCCGGGACAGGGCAGAGACCCAGTACTTC. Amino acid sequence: CASRDRAETQYF.

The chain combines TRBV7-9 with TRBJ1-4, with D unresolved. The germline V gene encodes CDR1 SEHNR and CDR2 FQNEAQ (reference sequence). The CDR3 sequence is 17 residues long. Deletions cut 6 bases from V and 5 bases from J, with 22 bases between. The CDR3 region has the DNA TGTGCCAGCAGTAAAGGCCAGGTCGCCGACCTAAATGAAAAACTGTTTTTT. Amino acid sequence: CASSKGQVADLNEKLFF.

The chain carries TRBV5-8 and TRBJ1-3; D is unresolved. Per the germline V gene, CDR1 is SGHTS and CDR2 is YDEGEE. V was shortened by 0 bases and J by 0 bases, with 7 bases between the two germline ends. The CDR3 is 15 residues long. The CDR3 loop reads CASSLVIGSGNTIYF. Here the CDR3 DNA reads TGTGCCAGCAGCTTGGTGATCGGCTCTGGAAACACCATATATTTT.

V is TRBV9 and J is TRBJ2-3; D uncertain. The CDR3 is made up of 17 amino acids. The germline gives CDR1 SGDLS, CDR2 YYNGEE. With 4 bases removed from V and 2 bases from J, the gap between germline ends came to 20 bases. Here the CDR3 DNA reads TGTGCCAGCAGCCCCCAGCTGAGGATGGTCCCCACAGATACGCAGTATTTT. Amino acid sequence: CASSPQLRMVPTDTQYF. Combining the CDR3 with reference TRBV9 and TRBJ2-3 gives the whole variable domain DSGVTQTPKHLITATGQRVTLRCSPRSGDLSVYWYQQSLDQGLQFLIQYYNGEERAKGNILERFSAQQFPDLHSELNLSSLELGDSALYFCASSPQLRMVPTDTQYFGPGTRLTVL.

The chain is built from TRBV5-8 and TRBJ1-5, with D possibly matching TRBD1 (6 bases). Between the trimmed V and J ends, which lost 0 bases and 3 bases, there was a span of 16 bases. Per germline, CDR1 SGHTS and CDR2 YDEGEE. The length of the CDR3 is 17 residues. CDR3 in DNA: TGTGCCAGCAGCTTGGCCGGGACATATGCCACCAATCAGCCCCAGCATTTT. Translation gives CASSLAGTYATNQPQHF.

CDR3 nucleotide sequence: TGTGCCAGCTCACCGGCGGGCTCTGGGGCCAACGTCCTGACTTTC. This sequence encodes CASSPAGSGANVLTF. The rearrangement joins TRBV18 to TRBJ2-6, with D tentatively TRBD2 (5 bases). The germline V gene encodes CDR1 KGHSH and CDR2 LQKENI. CDR3 length: 15 residues. Trimming took 3 bases from V and 0 from J, leaving 6 bases between them. The variable domain in full, with the rest retrieved from reference TRBV18 and TRBJ2-6, is NAGVMQNPRHLVRRRGQEARLRCSPMKGHSHVYWYRQLPEEGLKFMVYLQKENIIDESGMPKERFSAEFPKEGPSILRIQQVVRGDSAAYFCASSPAGSGANVLTFGAGSRLTVL.

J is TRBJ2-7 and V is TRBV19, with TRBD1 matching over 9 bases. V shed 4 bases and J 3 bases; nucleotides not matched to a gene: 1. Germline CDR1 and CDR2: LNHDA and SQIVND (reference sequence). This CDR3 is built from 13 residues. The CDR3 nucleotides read TGTGCCAGTAGTACGGGACAGGGCTACGAGCAGTACTTC. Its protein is CASSTGQGYEQYF.

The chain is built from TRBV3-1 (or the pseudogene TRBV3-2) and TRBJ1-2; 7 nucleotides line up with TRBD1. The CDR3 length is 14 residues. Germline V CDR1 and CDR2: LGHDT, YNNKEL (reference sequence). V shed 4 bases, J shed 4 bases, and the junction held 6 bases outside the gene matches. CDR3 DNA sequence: TGTGCCAGCAGCCGCCGGGACAGTGTCTATGGCTACACCTTC. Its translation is CASSRRDSVYGYTF.

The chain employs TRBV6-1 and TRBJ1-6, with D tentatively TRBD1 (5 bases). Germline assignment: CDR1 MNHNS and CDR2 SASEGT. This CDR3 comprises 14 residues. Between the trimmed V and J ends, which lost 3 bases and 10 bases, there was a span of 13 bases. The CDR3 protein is CASSEGLGLSPLHF. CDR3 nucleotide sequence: TGTGCCAGCAGTGAGGGACTGGGGTTATCACCCCTCCACTTT.